This passage covers 8 T cell receptor delta chains from one sample sequenced in a study of gamma-delta T cells after stem cell transplantation. TCRdb reapplied CATT to the RT-PCR reads. The sample yields more than 1,000 delta-chain clones, around 3.2% seen once. Sequencing was performed on gamma-delta T cells. Receptor source: a human donor. It is not recorded whose cells these are; they may come from a transplant donor.

This clone was seen a handful of times. Given a far larger clone just one base away, this is likely a sequencing read error. The chain combines TRDV2 with TRDJ1, with 13 bases lining up with TRDD3. Per the germline V gene, CDR1 is GEAIGNYY and CDR2 is EKD. The CDR3 loop spans 17 amino acids. The CDR3 sequence: CARDTLLGDTDTDKLIF. The CDR3 DNA reads as TGTGCCCGTGACACCCTACTGGGGGATACGGACACCGATAAACTCATCTTT.

This clone was seen only a few times. A read error likely explains this, since a far larger clone differs by one base. Different DNA sequences within this sample yield the same CDR3. The rearrangement links TRDV2 to TRDJ1, with 9 bases lining up with TRDD3. The CDR3 extends over 20 amino acids. Germline V lookup: CDR1 GEAIGNYY, CDR2 EKD. The CDR3 loop reads CACDKLDELGDRTHTDKLIF. CDR3 sequence (DNA): TGTGCCTGTGACAAACTGGATGAACTGGGGGACCGCACCCACACTGATAAACTCATCTTT.

Ten or more counts support this clone. Since a far larger clone is one base different, this is likely a read error. Other nucleotide sequences from this sample produce the same CDR3. The DNA for the CDR3 is TGTGCCTGTGACCTCGTGGGGGCTTCGGCAATCACCGATAAGCTCATCTTT. Protein product: CACDLVGASAITDKLIF. The chain carries TRDV2 and TRDJ1, with a possible D match to TRDD3 (6 bases). The CDR3 loop spans 17 amino acids. Germline V lookup: CDR1 GEAIGNYY, CDR2 EKD.

This clone was recorded a few times. TCRdb's protein for this DNA is that of a much larger clone and differs from the translation at residue 10, likely a read error; the protein shown is the DNA translation. The V and J genes are TRDV2 and TRDJ1; D may be TRDD2 (5 bases). The germline V and J ends were trimmed by 3 bases and 1 base, with 23 bases remaining between them. This CDR3 comprises 18 residues. Looked up from germline, CDR1 is GEAIGNYY and CDR2 is EKD. The CDR3 reads CACDALIPTPLVTDKLIF. The DNA for the CDR3 is TGTGCCTGTGACGCCCTAATCCCTACCCCCCTCGTCACCGATAAACTCATCTTT.

On this clone itself: With a far larger clone one base away, a read error is the likely cause. Distinct nucleotide sequences in the sample also encode this CDR3. CDR3 region: CACDPLVLGDTVTDKLIF. For the CDR3, the DNA is TGTGCCTGTGACCCTTTAGTACTGGGGGATACAGTCACTGATAAACTCATCTTT. The V call is TRDV2, the J call TRDJ1; TRDD3 aligns across 12 bases. The CDR3 loop spans 18 amino acids. After removal of 3 bases from V and 5 bases from J, the junction contained 15 bases not matched to a gene. Germline assignment: CDR1 GEAIGNYY and CDR2 EKD.

Note on this clone: Since a far larger clone is one base different, this is likely a read error. This chain links TRDV2 with TRDJ3, with 9 bases aligning to TRDD3. The CDR3 has 21 amino acids. The ends lost 0 bases at V and 5 bases at J; junction bases unmatched: 16. Germline V lookup: CDR1 GEAIGNYY, CDR2 EKD. The CDR3 DNA reads as TGTGCCTGTGACACCCTGGGGGATGATCGTGGCTCGGGGCGGGACACCCGACAGATGTTTTTC. Translated, it gives CACDTLGDDRGSGRDTRQMFF.

Concerning this clone: A much larger clone lies one base from this, so it may be a read error. The chain carries TRDV2 and TRDJ1, with TRDD3 matching 12 bases. The CDR3 has 21 residues. With V trimmed by 5 bases and J by 3 bases, 24 bases remained unmatched. The germline V gene encodes CDR1 GEAIGNYY and CDR2 EKD. The CDR3 region is CACGAVPTVHVLGDTADKLIF. The CDR3 DNA sequence: TGTGCCTGTGGCGCGGTTCCTACAGTTCATGTACTGGGGGATACCGCCGATAAACTCATCTTT.

By sample share, this clone is large (0.1 to 1%). This sample includes further DNA sequences coding for the same CDR3. This rearrangement joins TRDV2 to TRDJ1; 10 positions agree with TRDD3. Germline-derived CDR1 and CDR2 are GEAIGNYY and EKD. With V trimmed by 3 bases and J by 0 bases, 18 bases remained unmatched. The CDR3 is 20 amino acids. The CDR3 DNA reads as TGTGCCTGTGACCCACTGGGGGATTCGGGTGGACAGGATAACACCGATAAACTCATCTTT. Its translation is CACDPLGDSGGQDNTDKLIF.